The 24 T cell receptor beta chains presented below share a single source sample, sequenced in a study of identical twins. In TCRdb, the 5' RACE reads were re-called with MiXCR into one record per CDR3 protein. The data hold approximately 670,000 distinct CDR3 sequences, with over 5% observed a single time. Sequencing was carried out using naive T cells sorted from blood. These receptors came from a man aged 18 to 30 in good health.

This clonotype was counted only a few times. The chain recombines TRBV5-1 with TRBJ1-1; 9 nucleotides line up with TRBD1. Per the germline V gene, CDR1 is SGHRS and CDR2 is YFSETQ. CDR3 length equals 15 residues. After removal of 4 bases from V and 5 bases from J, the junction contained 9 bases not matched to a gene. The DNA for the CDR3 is TGCGCCAGCAGCGGGGGGACAGGGATAGAAACTGAAGCTTTCTTT. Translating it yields CASSGGTGIETEAFF.

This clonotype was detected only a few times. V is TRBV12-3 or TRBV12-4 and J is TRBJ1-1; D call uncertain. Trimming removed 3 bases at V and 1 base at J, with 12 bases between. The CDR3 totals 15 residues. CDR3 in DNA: TGTGCCAGCAGTTTGTGGGGAGCGGGGAACACTGAAGCTTTCTTT. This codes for CASSLWGAGNTEAFF.

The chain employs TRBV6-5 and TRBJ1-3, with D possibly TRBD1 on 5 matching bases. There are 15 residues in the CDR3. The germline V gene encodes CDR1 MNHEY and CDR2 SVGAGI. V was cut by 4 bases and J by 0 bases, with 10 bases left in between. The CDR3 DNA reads TGTGCCAGCAGTTTTGGGGGACGCTCTGGAAACACCATATATTTT. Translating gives CASSFGGRSGNTIYF.

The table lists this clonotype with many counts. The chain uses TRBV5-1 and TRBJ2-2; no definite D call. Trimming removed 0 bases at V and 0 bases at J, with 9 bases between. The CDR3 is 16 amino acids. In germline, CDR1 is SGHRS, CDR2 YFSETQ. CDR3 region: CASSLAIGTNTGELFF. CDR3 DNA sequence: TGCGCCAGCAGCTTGGCCATAGGGACGAACACCGGGGAGCTGTTTTTT.

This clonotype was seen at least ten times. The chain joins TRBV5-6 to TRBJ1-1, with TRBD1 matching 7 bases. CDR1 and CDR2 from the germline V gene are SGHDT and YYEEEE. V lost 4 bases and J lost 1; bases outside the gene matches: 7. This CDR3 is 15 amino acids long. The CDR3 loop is CASSPDRVRNTEAFF. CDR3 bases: TGTGCCAGCAGCCCCGACAGGGTCAGGAACACTGAAGCTTTCTTT.

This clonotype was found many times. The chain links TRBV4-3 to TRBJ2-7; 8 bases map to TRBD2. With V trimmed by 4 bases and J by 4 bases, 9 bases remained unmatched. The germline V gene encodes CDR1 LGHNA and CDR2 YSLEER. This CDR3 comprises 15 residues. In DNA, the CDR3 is TGCGCCAGCAGCCGCGCGATCGGGGGGGTATACGAGCAGTACTTC. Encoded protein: CASSRAIGGVYEQYF.

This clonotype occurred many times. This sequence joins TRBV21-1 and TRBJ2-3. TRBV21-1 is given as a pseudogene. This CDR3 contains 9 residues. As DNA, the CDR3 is TGTGCCAGCGTTAGGACGCAGTATTTT. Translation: CASVRTQYF.

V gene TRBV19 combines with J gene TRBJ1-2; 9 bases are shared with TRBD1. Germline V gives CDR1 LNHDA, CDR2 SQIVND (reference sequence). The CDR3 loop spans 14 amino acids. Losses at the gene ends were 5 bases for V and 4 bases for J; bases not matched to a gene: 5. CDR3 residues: CASSPTGGGYGYTF. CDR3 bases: TGTGCCAGTAGTCCAACAGGGGGCGGCTATGGCTACACCTTC. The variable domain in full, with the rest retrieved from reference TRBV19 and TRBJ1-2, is DGGITQSPKYLFRKEGQNVTLSCEQNLNHDAMYWYRQDPGQGLRLIYYSQIVNDFQKGDIAEGYSVSREKKESFPLTVTSAQKNPTAFYLCASSPTGGGYGYTFGSGTRLTVV.

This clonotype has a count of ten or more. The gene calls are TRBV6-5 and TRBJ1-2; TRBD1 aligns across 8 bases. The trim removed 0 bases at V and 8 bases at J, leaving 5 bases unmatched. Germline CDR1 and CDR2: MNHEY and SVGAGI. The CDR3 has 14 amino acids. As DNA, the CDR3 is TGTGCCAGCAGTTACTCGACACAGGGGGGCGGCTACACCTTC. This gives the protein CASSYSTQGGGYTF.

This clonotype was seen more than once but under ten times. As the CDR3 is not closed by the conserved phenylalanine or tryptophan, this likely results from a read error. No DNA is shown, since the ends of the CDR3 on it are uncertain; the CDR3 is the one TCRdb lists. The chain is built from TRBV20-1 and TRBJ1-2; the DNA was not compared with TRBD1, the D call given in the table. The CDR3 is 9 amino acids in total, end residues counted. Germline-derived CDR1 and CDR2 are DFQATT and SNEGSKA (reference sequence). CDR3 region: CSARRQGAL.

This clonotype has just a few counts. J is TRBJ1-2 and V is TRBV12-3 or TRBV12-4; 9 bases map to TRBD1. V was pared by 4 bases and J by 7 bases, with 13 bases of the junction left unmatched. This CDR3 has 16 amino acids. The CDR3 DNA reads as TGTGCCAGCAGTTCGGGACAGGGAGGAAGGAGCGCTGGCTACACCTTC. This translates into CASSSGQGGRSAGYTF.

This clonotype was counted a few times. The CDR3 DNA sequence: TGTGCCAGCTCACCCCCCGGGACAGTGATGAACACTGAAGCTTTCTTT. This gives the protein CASSPPGTVMNTEAFF. The gene calls are TRBV18 and TRBJ1-1, with 7 nucleotides matching TRBD1. CDR1 KGHSH and CDR2 LQKENI come from the germline V gene. Unmatched junction bases numbered 7, after V lost 3 bases and J lost 0 bases. This CDR3 contains 16 residues.

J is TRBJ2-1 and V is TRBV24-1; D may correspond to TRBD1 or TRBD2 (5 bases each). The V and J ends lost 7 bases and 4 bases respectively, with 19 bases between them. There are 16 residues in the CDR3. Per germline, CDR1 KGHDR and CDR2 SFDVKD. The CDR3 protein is CATRGPSGGAYNEQFF. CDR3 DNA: TGTGCCACCAGGGGACCCTCGGGCGGAGCTTACAATGAGCAGTTCTTC.

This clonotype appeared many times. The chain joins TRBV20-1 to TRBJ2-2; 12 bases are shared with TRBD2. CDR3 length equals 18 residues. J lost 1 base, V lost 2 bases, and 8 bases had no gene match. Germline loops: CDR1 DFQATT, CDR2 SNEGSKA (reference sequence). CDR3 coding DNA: TGCAGTGCTAGACGGACTAGCGGGAAAGTTAGGAACACCGGGGAGCTGTTTTTT. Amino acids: CSARRTSGKVRNTGELFF.

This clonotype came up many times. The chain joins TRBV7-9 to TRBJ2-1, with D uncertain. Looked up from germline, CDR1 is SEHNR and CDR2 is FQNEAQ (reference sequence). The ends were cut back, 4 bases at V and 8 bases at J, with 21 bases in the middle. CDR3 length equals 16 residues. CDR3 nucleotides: TGTGCCAGCAGCTCCAACTCCCTGTACAGAAACTATGAGCAGTTCTTC. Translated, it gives CASSSNSLYRNYEQFF. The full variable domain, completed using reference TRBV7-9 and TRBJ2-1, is DTGVSQNPRHKITKRGQNVTFRCDPISEHNRLYWYRQTLGQGPEFLTYFQNEAQLEKSRLLSDRFSAERPKGSFSTLEIQRTEQGDSAMYLCASSSNSLYRNYEQFFGPGTRLTVL.

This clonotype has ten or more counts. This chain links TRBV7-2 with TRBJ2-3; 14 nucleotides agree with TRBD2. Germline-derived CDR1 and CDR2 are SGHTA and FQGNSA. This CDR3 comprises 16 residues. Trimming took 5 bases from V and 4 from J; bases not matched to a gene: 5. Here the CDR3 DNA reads TGTGCCAGCAGCCGATGGACTAGCGGGAGGCCAGATACGCAGTATTTT. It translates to CASSRWTSGRPDTQYF. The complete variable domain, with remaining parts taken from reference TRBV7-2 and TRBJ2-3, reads GAGVSQSPSNKVTEKGKDVELRCDPISGHTALYWYRQSLGQGLEFLIYFQGNSAPDKSGLPSDRFSAERTGGSVSTLTIQRTQQEDSAVYLCASSRWTSGRPDTQYFGPGTRLTVL.

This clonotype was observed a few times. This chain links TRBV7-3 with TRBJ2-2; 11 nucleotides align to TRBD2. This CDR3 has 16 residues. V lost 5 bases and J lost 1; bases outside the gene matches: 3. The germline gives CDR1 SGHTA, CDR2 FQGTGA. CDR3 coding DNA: TGTGCCAGCAGCCCTACTAGCGGGAGGAACACCGGGGAGCTGTTTTTT. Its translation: CASSPTSGRNTGELFF.

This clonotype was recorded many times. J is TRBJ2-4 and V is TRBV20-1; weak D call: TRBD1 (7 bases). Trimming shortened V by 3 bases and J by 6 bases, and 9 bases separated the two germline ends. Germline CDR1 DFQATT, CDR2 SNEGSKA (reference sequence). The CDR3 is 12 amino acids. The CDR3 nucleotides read TGCAGTGCTAGCCAGGGGGGAAACATTCAGTACTTC. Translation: CSASQGGNIQYF.

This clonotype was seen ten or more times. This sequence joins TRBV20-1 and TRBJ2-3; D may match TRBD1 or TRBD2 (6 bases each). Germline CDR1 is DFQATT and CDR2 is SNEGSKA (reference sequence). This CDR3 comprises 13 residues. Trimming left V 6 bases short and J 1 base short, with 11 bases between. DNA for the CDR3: TGCAGTGCAGACGGGGGCGGCACAGATACGCAGTATTTT. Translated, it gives CSADGGGTDTQYF.

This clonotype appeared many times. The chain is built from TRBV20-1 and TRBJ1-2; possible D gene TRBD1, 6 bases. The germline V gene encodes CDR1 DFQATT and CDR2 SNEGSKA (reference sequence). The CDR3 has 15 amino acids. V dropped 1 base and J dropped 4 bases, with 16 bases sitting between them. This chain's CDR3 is CSARGDGQGRYGYTF. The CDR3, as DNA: TGCAGTGCTAGAGGGGACGGGCAGGGGCGCTATGGCTACACCTTC.

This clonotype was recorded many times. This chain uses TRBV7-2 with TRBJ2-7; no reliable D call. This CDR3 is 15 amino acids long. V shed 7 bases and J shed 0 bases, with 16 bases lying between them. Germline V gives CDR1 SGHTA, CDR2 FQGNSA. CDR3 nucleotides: TGTGCCAGCATTTATTTTAGCACCGACTCCTACGAGCAGTACTTC. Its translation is CASIYFSTDSYEQYF.

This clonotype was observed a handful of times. The CDR3 loop reads CATSSRGLAGAYNEQFF. The CDR3 DNA is TGTGCCACCAGCAGCCGGGGACTAGCGGGAGCTTACAATGAGCAGTTCTTC. The chain links TRBV15 to TRBJ2-1; TRBD2 matches 14 bases. V was clipped by 3 bases and J by 4 bases; unmatched bases: 5. CDR1 and CDR2 from the germline V gene are LNHNV and YYDKDF (reference sequence). The CDR3 has 17 amino acids.

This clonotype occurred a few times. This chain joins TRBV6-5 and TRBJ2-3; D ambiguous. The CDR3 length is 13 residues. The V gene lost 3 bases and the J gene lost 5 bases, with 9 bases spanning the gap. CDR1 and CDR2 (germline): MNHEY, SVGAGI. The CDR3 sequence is CASSYGEGDTQYF. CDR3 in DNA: TGTGCCAGCAGTTATGGGGAAGGAGATACGCAGTATTTT.

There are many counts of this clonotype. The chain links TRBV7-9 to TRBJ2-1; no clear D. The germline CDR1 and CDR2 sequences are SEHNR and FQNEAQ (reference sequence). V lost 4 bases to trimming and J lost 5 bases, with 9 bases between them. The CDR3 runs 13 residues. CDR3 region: CASSSDLHNEQFF. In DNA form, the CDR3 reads TGTGCCAGCAGCTCCGACTTGCACAATGAGCAGTTCTTC.